Reported below is one TCR beta chain. Its antigen is undetermined. Donors, without exception, were Caucasian adults residing in Nashville, Tennessee. This entry belongs to a study of shared clonotypes between healthy human individuals. Study-level findings and limits: Only blood underwent sampling, and tissue repertoires likely differ.

Per the study methods: With immunoSEQ giving junction-only sequences and no quality scores, filtering differed. Clones were sequenced by immunoSEQ multiplex PCR, and TCRdb holds only the in-frame ones, with some missing. V, J and clone size were drawn from that table, and D and trimming were deduced from the DNA. This table holds about 1 million clones, roughly 70% found once. The sequencing input was memory CD4+ T cells sorted from blood. Subset in this sample: CD45RA-negative fraction. The clonotype comes from a man younger than 35 in good health.

The CDR3 sequence is CAWSVRPGRWNTEAFF. The CDR3 region has the DNA TGTGCCTGGAGTGTAAGGCCAGGACGGTGGAACACTGAAGCTTTCTTT. This chain connects TRBV30 to TRBJ1-1; D not resolved. In germline, CDR1 is GTSNPN, CDR2 SVGIG (reference sequence). V lost 0 bases and J 1 base, leaving 15 bases between the germline ends. The CDR3 is 16 residues long. The variable domain in full, with the rest retrieved from reference TRBV30 and TRBJ1-1, is SQTIHQWPATLVQPVGSPLSLECTVEGTSNPNLYWYRQAAGRGLQLLFYSVGIGQISSEVPQNLSASRPQDRQFILSSKKLLLSDSGFYLCAWSVRPGRWNTEAFFGQGTRLTVV.